The entry below describes one T cell receptor (beta chain). Its antigen is not known. The read ends 3 residues early relative to the CDR3; the germline J gene fills the gap. Dot-blot hybridization genotyped cervical HPV amplified with MY09/MY11 PCR. immunoSEQ multiplex PCR used an average of roughly 1,300 ng genomic DNA. Clones were sequenced by immunoSEQ multiplex PCR, and TCRdb holds only the in-frame ones, with some missing. The repertoire table contains under 40,000 clones. These data belong to a study of T cells in women clearing cervical HPV infection. Turning to the study itself: Donors had HPV16-related CIN3 or worse; 2 had invasive cancer.

Germline V gene sequence: CDR1 SGHKS, CDR2 YYEKEE (reference sequence). V lost 0 bases and J lost 1, with 10 bases in between. This CDR3 has 15 residues. General study results and limits: CIN3+ cases had significantly higher TCR repertoire richness than controls, but evenness did not differ.

The sequenced material came from blood buffy coat. This receptor was identified in a woman aged 18-69 years with a cervical HPV16 infection that either progressed to CIN3+ or cleared (not recorded which). The V call is TRBV5-5, the J call TRBJ1-1, with no clear D. The CDR3 DNA, read in part, is TGTGCCAGCAGCTTGGTGCTGGGCGAGAACACTGAA. This sequence encodes CASSLVLGENTE. In full, the CDR3 reads CASSLVLGENTEAFF.